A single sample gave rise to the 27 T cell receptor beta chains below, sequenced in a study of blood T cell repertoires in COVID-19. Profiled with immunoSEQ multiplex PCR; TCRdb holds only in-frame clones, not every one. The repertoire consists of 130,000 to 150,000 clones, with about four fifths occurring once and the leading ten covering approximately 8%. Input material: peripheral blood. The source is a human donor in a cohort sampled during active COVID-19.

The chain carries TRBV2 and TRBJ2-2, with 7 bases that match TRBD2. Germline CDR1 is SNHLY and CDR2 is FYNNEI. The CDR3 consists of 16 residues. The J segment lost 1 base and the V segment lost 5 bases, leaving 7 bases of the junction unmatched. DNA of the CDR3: TGTGCCAGCAGTAGGGAAGCGGGACGGAACACCGGGGAGCTGTTTTTT. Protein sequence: CASSREAGRNTGELFF.

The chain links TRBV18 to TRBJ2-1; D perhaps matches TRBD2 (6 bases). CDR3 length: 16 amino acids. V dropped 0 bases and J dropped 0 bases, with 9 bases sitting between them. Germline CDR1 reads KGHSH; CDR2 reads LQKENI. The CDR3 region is CASSPPGRNSYNEQFF. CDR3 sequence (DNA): TGTGCCAGCTCACCACCTGGGAGGAACTCCTACAATGAGCAGTTCTTC.

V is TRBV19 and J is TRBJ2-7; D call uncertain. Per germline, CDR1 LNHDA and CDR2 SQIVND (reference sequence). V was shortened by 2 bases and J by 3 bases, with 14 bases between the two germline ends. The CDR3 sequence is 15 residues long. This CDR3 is CASSIRSGLGYEQYF. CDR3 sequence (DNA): TGTGCCAGTAGTATAAGGAGTGGGTTGGGCTACGAGCAGTACTTC.

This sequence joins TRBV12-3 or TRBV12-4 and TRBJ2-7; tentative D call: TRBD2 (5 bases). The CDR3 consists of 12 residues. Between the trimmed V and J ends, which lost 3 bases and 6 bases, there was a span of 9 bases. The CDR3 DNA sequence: TGTGCCAGCAGTTTTGGACTCCTCGAGCAGTACTTC. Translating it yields CASSFGLLEQYF.

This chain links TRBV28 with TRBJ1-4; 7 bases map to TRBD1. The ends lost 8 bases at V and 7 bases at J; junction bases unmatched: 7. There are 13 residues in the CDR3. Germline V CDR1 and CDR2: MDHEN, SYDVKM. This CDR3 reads CASARQGIEKLFF. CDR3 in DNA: TGTGCCAGCGCCCGACAGGGTATTGAAAAACTGTTTTTT.

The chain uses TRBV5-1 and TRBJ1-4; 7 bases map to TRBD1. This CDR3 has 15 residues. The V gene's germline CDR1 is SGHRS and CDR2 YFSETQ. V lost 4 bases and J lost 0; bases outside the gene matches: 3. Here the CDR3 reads CASSKGTATNEKLFF. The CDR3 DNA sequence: TGCGCCAGCAGCAAAGGGACAGCAACTAATGAAAAACTGTTTTTT.

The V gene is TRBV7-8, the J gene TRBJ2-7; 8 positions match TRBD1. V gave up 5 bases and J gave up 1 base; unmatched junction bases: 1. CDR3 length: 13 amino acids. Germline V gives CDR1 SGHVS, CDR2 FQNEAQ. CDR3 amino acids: CASSRQGSYEQYF. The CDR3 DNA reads TGTGCCAGCAGCCGACAGGGGTCCTACGAGCAGTACTTC.

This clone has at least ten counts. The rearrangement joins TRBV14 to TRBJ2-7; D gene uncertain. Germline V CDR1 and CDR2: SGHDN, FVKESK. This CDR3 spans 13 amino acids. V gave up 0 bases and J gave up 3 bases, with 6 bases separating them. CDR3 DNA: TGTGCCAGCAGCCAAGAACAGTACTACGAGCAGTACTTC. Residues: CASSQEQYYEQYF.

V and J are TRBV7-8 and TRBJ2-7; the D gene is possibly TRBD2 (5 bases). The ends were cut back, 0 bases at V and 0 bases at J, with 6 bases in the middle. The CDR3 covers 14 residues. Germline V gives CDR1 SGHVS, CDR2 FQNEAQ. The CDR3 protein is CASSLAGSSYEQYF. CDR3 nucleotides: TGTGCCAGCAGCTTAGCAGGGAGCTCCTACGAGCAGTACTTC.

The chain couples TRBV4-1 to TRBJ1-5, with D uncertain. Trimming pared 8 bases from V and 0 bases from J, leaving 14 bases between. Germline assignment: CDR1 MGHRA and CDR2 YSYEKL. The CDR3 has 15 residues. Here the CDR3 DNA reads TGCGCCAGCGGCGACATACTTTCTAGCAATCAGCCCCAGCATTTT. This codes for CASGDILSSNQPQHF.

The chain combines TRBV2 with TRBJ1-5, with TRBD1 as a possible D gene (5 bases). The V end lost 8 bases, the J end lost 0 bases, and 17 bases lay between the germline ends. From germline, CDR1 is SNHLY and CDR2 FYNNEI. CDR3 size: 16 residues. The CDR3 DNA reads TGTGCCAGCGACGGTTTGGGGGGTCTTAGCAATCAGCCCCAGCATTTT. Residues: CASDGLGGLSNQPQHF.

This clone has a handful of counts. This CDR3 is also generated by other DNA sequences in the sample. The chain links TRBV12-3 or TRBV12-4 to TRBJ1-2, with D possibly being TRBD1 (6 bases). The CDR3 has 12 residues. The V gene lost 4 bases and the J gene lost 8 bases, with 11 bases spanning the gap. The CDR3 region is CASSSPQGGYTF. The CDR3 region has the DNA TGTGCCAGCAGTTCCCCACAGGGCGGCTACACCTTC.

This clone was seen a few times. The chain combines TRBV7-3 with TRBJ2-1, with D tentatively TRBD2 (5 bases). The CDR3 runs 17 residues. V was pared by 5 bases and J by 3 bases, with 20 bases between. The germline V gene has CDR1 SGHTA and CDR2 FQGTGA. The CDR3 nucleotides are TGTGCCAGCAGCCCCCGGGCAGCGGCACTCGACTACAATGAGCAGTTCTTC. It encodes CASSPRAAALDYNEQFF.

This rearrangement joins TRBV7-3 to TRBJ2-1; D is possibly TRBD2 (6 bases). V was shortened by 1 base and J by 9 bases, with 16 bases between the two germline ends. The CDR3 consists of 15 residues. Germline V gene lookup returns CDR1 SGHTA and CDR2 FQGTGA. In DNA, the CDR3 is TGTGCCAGCAGCTTAAATTTTCCGGGAGTGGGTGAGCAGTTCTTC. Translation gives CASSLNFPGVGEQFF.

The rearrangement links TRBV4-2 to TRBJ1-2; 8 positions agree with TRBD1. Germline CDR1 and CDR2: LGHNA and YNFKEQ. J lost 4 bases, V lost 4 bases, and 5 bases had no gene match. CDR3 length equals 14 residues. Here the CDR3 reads CASSPGTGGYGYTF. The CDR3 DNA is TGTGCCAGCAGCCCCGGGACAGGTGGCTATGGCTACACCTTC.

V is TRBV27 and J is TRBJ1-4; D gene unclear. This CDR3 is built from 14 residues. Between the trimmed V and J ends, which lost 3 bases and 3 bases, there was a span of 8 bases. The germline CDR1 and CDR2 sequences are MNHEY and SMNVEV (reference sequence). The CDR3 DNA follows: TGTGCCAGCAGTTTTCACAGTCCTAATGAAAAACTGTTTTTT. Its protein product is CASSFHSPNEKLFF.

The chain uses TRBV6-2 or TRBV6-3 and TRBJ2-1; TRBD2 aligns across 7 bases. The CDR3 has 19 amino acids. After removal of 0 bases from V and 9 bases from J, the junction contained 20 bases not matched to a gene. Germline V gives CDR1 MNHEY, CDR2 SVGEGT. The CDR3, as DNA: TGTGCCAGCAGTTACTCGAGGGACTATTATGAAATCGTACACTTTGAGCAGTTCTTC. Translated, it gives CASSYSRDYYEIVHFEQFF.

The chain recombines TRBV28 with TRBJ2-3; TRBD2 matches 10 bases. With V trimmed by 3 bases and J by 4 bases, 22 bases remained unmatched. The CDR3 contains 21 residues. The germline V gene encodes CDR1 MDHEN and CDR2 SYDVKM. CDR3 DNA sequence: TGTGCCAGCAGTTTTCAATCCAGGGGAGGGCTAGCGGGAGTCAGGTCAGATACGCAGTATTTT. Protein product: CASSFQSRGGLAGVRSDTQYF.

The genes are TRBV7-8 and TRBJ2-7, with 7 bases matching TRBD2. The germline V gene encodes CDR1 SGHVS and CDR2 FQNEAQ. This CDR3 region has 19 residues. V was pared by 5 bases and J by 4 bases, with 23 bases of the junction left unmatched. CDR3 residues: CASSPSDIAGTNLAYEQYF. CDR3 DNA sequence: TGTGCCAGCAGCCCTAGTGATATAGCGGGTACGAATCTGGCTTACGAGCAGTACTTC. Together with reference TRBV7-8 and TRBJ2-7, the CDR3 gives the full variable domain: GAGVSQSPRYKVAKRGQDVALRCDPISGHVSLFWYQQALGQGPEFLTYFQNEAQLDKSGLPSDRFFAERPEGSVSTLKIQRTQQEDSAVYLCASSPSDIAGTNLAYEQYFGPGTRLTVT.

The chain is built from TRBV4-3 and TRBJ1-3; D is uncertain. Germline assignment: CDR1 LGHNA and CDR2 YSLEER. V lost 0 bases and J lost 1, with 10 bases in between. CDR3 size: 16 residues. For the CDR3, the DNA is TGCGCCAGCAGCCAAGATAGTTATTCTTCTGGAAACACCATATATTTT. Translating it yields CASSQDSYSSGNTIYF.

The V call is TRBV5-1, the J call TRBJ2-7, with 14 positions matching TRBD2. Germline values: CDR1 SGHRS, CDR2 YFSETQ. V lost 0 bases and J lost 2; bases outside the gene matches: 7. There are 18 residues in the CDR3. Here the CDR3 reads CASSLGAGTSGGTYEQYF. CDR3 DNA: TGCGCCAGCAGCTTGGGAGCCGGGACTAGCGGGGGCACCTACGAGCAGTACTTC. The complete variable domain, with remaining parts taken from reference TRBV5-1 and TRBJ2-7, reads KAGVTQTPRYLIKTRGQQVTLSCSPISGHRSVSWYQQTPGQGLQFLFEYFSETQRNKGNFPGRFSGRQFSNSRSEMNVSTLELGDSALYLCASSLGAGTSGGTYEQYFGPGTRLTVT.

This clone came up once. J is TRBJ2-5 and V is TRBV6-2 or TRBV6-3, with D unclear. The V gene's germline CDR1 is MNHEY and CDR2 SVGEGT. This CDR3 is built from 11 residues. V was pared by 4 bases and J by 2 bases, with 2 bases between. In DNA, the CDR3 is TGTGCCAGCAGTTCGCAAGAGACCCAGTACTTC. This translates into CASSSQETQYF.

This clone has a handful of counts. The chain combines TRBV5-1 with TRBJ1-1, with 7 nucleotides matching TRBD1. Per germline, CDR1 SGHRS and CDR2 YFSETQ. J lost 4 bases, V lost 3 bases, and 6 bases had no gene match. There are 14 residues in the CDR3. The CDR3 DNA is TGCGCCAGCAGCTCAATCGCAGGGGGCACTGAAGCTTTCTTT. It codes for CASSSIAGGTEAFF. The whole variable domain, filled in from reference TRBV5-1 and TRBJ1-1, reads KAGVTQTPRYLIKTRGQQVTLSCSPISGHRSVSWYQQTPGQGLQFLFEYFSETQRNKGNFPGRFSGRQFSNSRSEMNVSTLELGDSALYLCASSSIAGGTEAFFGQGTRLTVV.

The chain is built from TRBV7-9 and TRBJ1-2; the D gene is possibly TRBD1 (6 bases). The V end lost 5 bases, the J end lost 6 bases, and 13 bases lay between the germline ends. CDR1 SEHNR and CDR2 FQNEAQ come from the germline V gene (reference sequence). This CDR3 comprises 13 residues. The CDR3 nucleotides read TGTGCCAGCAGCGTAGGTAGACAGGATGGCTACACCTTC. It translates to CASSVGRQDGYTF.

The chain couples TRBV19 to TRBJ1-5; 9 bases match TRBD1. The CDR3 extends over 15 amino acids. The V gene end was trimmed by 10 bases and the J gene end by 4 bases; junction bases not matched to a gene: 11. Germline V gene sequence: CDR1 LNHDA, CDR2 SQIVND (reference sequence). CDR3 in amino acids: CATSGQGGRNQPQHF. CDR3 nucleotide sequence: TGTGCCACCTCGGGACAGGGCGGGAGGAATCAGCCCCAGCATTTT.

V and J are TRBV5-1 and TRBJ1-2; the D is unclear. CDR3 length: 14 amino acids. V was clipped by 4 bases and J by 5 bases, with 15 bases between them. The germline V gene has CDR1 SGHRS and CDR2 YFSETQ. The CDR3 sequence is CASSQMGTEYGYTF. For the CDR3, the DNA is TGCGCCAGCAGCCAGATGGGCACGGAATATGGCTACACCTTC.

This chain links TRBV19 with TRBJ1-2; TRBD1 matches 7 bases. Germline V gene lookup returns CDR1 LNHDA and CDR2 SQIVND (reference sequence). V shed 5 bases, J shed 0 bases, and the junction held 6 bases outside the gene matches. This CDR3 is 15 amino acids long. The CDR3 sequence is CASSERDSPNYGYTF. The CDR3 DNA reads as TGTGCCAGTAGTGAGAGGGACAGTCCTAACTATGGCTACACCTTC.